The rows below give T cell receptor beta chains drawn from one sample of a study of neurological immune-mediated disorders. TCRdb re-derived calls from the 5' RACE reads in MiXCR, one entry per CDR3 protein. The data hold just under 60,000 distinct CDR3 sequences, with about 2.5% observed a single time. Sequencing was performed on PBMCs. The receptors were gathered from a man aged 50-60 years with multiple sclerosis. CDR3s include the opening cysteine and the closing phenylalanine or tryptophan. A D gene is named only where the DNA matches it firmly. Only some rows state a clone size, as once, few, many or a class for expanded clones.

CDR3 | DNA | size | J | V | length | D
CASSSGPGTKPYEQYF | TGTGCCAGCAGCTCCGGCCCGGGGACAAAACCCTACGAGCAGTACTTC | many | TRBJ2-7 | TRBV7-2 | 16 | -
CASSPRGALYGYTF | TGTGCCAGCAGCCCGAGGGGGGCCCTCTATGGCTACACCTTC | many | TRBJ1-2 | TRBV7-2 | 14 | -
CAISDRDRGANEQYF | TGTGCCATCAGTGATAGGGACAGAGGGGCTAACGAGCAGTACTTC | many | TRBJ2-7 | TRBV10-3 | 15 | TRBD1
CASSVGGRGYETQYF | TGTGCCAGCAGCGTAGGGGGAAGGGGCTACGAGACCCAGTACTTC | many | TRBJ2-5 | TRBV9 | 15 | -
CASSLYEGLNTEAFF | TGTGCCAGTAGTTTATACGAGGGTCTGAACACTGAAGCTTTCTTT | many | TRBJ1-1 | TRBV12-3/TRBV12-4 | 15 | -
CSAPPGGVNEQFF | TGCAGTGCCCCACCCGGGGGGGTCAATGAGCAGTTCTTC | many | TRBJ2-1 | TRBV20-1 | 13 | TRBD2
CASSQDGEARETQYF | TGTGCCAGCAGCCAAGATGGGGAGGCCCGGGAGACCCAGTACTTC | many | TRBJ2-5 | TRBV3-1 | 15 | -
CASSADVEQFF | TGTGCCAGCAGCGCGGACGTTGAGCAGTTCTTC | many | TRBJ2-1 | TRBV7-9 | 11 | -
CASSFSTDADTQYF | TGTGCCAGCAGTTTCTCGACAGACGCAGATACGCAGTATTTT | many | TRBJ2-3 | TRBV12-3/TRBV12-4 | 14 | -
CASSTSLRDRNTNYGYTF | TGTGCCAGCAGTACATCCCTGAGGGACAGGAATACTAACTATGGCTACACCTTC | many | TRBJ1-2 | TRBV12-3/TRBV12-4 | 18 | TRBD1
CASSLGGASGYTF | TGTGCCAGCAGTTTAGGAGGGGCCAGTGGCTACACCTTC | many | TRBJ1-2 | TRBV27 | 13 | -
CSANQEDQPQHF | TGCAGTGCTAACCAGGAAGATCAGCCCCAGCATTTT | many | TRBJ1-5 | TRBV20-1 | 12 | -
CASSTSGVYYEQYF | TGTGCCAGCAGTACCTCAGGGGTCTACTACGAGCAGTACTTC | many | TRBJ2-7 | TRBV12-3/TRBV12-4 | 14 | -
CASSLDRQSSYEQYF | TGTGCCAGCAGCTTGGATAGACAGAGCTCCTACGAGCAGTACTTC | many | TRBJ2-7 | TRBV5-5 | 15 | -
CASSYEGAAETQYF | TGCGCCAGCAGCTACGAGGGGGCTGCAGAGACCCAGTACTTC | many | TRBJ2-5 | TRBV4-1 | 14 | TRBD1
CASSPSGQTYEQYF | TGTGCCAGCTCACCATCGGGACAGACCTACGAGCAGTACTTC | many | TRBJ2-7 | TRBV18 | 14 | TRBD1
CAISVGLAVNTGELFF | TGTGCCATCAGTGTGGGACTAGCGGTGAACACCGGGGAGCTGTTTTTT | many | TRBJ2-2 | TRBV10-3 | 16 | TRBD2
CSASQGGNYNEQFF | TGCAGTGCTAGTCAGGGGGGGAATTACAATGAGCAGTTCTTC | many | TRBJ2-1 | TRBV20-1 | 14 | -
CSAPKGLFTEAFF | TGCAGTGCGCCGAAGGGTCTCTTCACTGAAGCTTTCTTT | many | TRBJ1-1 | TRBV20-1 | 13 | -
CASSLAPYNEQFF | TGTGCCAGCAGCTTGGCCCCCTACAATGAGCAGTTCTTC | many | TRBJ2-1 | TRBV5-5 | 13 | -
CASSWKRGDAGELFF | TGCGCCAGCAGCTGGAAGCGGGGGGACGCCGGGGAGCTGTTTTTT | many | TRBJ2-2 | TRBV5-1 | 15 | TRBD2
CAINGRDTDTQYF | TGTGCCATCAATGGTCGGGATACAGATACGCAGTATTTT | many | TRBJ2-3 | TRBV10-3 | 13 | -
CASSLRRASGAYQETQYF | TGTGCCAGCAGTTTGCGTAGGGCTAGCGGGGCTTACCAAGAGACCCAGTACTTC | many | TRBJ2-5 | TRBV27 | 18 | TRBD2
CSASVAGGAKYSPLHF | TGCAGTGCTAGTGTTGCAGGGGGCGCAAAGTATTCACCCCTCCACTTT | many | TRBJ1-6 | TRBV20-1 | 16 | TRBD1
CASSIRDRGPGELFF | TGTGCCAGTAGTATCCGGGACAGGGGTCCCGGGGAGCTGTTTTTT | few | TRBJ2-2 | TRBV19 | 15 | TRBD1
CASSYAGQGGNQPQHF | TGTGCCAGCAGTTACGCCGGACAGGGGGGCAATCAGCCCCAGCATTTT | many | TRBJ1-5 | TRBV6-2/TRBV6-3 | 16 | TRBD1
CASSPGAGEQFF | TGTGCCAGCAGTCCGGGGGCGGGGGAGCAGTTCTTC | few | TRBJ2-1 | TRBV27 | 12 | -
CASNAGVGGNSPLHF | TGTGCCAGCAACGCTGGGGTTGGGGGTAATTCACCCCTCCACTTT | many | TRBJ1-6 | TRBV9 | 15 | -
CASSLWGYEQYF | TGCGCCAGCAGCTTGTGGGGCTACGAGCAGTACTTC | many | TRBJ2-7 | TRBV5-1 | 12 | -
CASSLGGLSTDTQYF | TGCGCCAGCAGCTTAGGAGGGCTGAGCACAGATACGCAGTATTTT | many | TRBJ2-3 | TRBV5-1 | 15 | -
CASSFAVTDTQYF | TGTGCCAGCAGCTTCGCAGTCACAGATACGCAGTATTTT | many | TRBJ2-3 | TRBV7-2 | 13 | -
CASSYQASGADTQYF | TGTGCCAGCAGTTACCAGGCTAGCGGGGCAGATACGCAGTATTTT | many | TRBJ2-3 | TRBV6-2/TRBV6-3 | 15 | TRBD2
CASSLMVRRETQYF | TGTGCCAGCAGCTTAATGGTGCGGCGGGAGACCCAGTACTTC | many | TRBJ2-5 | TRBV11-2 | 14 | -
CASSLSYLGTGNTEAFF | TGTGCCAGCAGTTTATCCTACCTTGGGACAGGGAACACTGAAGCTTTCTTT | many | TRBJ1-1 | TRBV27 | 17 | TRBD1
CASSQGLFDYGYTF | TGCGCCAGCTCACAGGGGCTTTTTGACTATGGCTACACCTTC | - | TRBJ1-2 | TRBV5-1 | 14 | TRBD1
CASRMGGQGNQPQHF | TGCGCCAGCAGGATGGGGGGACAGGGCAATCAGCCCCAGCATTTT | many | TRBJ1-5 | TRBV10-2 | 15 | TRBD1
CASSLEFQVPYEQYF | TGTGCCAGCAGTCTTGAATTCCAAGTCCCCTACGAGCAGTACTTC | many | TRBJ2-7 | TRBV12-3/TRBV12-4 | 15 | -
CASSLWTGSGNTIYF | TGTGCCAGCAGCCTATGGACAGGCTCTGGAAACACCATATATTTT | many | TRBJ1-3 | TRBV7-2 | 15 | TRBD1
CASSSRRGADYEQYF | TGTGCCAGCAGTTCCCGGAGGGGGGCGGACTACGAGCAGTACTTC | many | TRBJ2-7 | TRBV27 | 15 | -
CAISEEQETQYF | TGTGCCATCAGTGAGGAGCAAGAGACCCAGTACTTC | many | TRBJ2-5 | TRBV10-3 | 12 | -
CASSDPGSSGNTIYF | TGTGCCAGCAGTGACCCGGGGAGCTCTGGAAACACCATATATTTT | many | TRBJ1-3 | TRBV12-3/TRBV12-4 | 15 | -
CATSREGTGNSPLHF | TGTGCCACCAGCAGAGAAGGGACAGGGAATTCACCCCTCCACTTT | many | TRBJ1-6 | TRBV15 | 15 | TRBD1
CASSVASGNAYEQYF | TGTGCCAGCAGCGTAGCTTCAGGGAACGCCTACGAGCAGTACTTC | many | TRBJ2-7 | TRBV9 | 15 | -
CASTSPQGENTEAFF | TGTGCCAGCACCTCACCCCAGGGGGAGAACACTGAAGCTTTCTTT | many | TRBJ1-1 | TRBV6-6 | 15 | TRBD1
CASREQGPINEQFF | TGTGCCAGCAGAGAACAGGGCCCAATTAATGAGCAGTTCTTC | many | TRBJ2-1 | TRBV28 | 14 | -
CASKGTGDTGELFF | TGTGCCAGCAAAGGGACAGGAGACACCGGGGAGCTGTTTTTT | many | TRBJ2-2 | TRBV7-9 | 14 | TRBD1
CSAQTSYGYTF | TGCAGTGCCCAGACAAGCTATGGCTACACCTTC | many | TRBJ1-2 | TRBV20-1 | 11 | -
CASSVAGRASRGEQFF | TGTGCCAGCAGCGTAGCGGGCAGGGCCTCAAGAGGGGAGCAGTTCTTC | many | TRBJ2-1 | TRBV9 | 16 | -
CASSFPSNIRELFF | TGTGCCAGCAGTTTCCCGAGCAACATCAGGGAGCTGTTTTTT | many | TRBJ2-2 | TRBV12-3/TRBV12-4 | 14 | -